A selection of T cell receptor beta chains follows, all from one sample in a study of cytomegalovirus exposure and HLA in healthy donors. Sequenced by immunoSEQ multiplex PCR; TCRdb stores in-frame clones only, minus some. Among 100,000 to 150,000 clones, approximately 86% were seen once, and the ten largest hold more than 1.5%. Sequenced input: PBMCs. These TCRs come from a boy younger than 18 in good health and CMV-seronegative. Both conserved end residues are part of each CDR3. The order of the fields is V gene, clone size, J gene, D gene, CDR3 protein, CDR3 DNA. A D gene is named only where the DNA matches it firmly. Size values are once, few and many counts, or a class for expanded clones, and some rows have none.

>TRBV27|NA|TRBJ2-4|TRBD2
CASSALAGENIQYF
TGTGCCAGCAGTGCTCTAGCGGGAGAGAACATTCAGTACTTC
>TRBV20-1|NA|TRBJ2-3|NA
CSACPTDTQYF
TGCAGTGCCTGTCCCACAGATACGCAGTATTTT
>TRBV4-2|NA|TRBJ1-2|TRBD1
CASSQDLSYSGGGGYTF
TGTGCCAGCAGCCAAGATCTGTCCTATTCAGGGGGCGGTGGCTACACCTTC
>TRBV9|NA|TRBJ1-2|TRBD1
CASSTDRGGYGYTF
TGTGCCAGCAGCACAGACAGGGGGGGATATGGCTACACCTTC
>TRBV19|NA|TRBJ1-1|NA
CASSMSQGWNTEAFF
TGTGCCAGTAGTATGAGTCAGGGTTGGAACACTGAAGCTTTCTTT
>TRBV9|NA|TRBJ1-1|TRBD1
CASSLTGGNSVAEAFF
TGTGCCAGCAGCCTTACAGGGGGTAACTCAGTCGCTGAAGCTTTCTTT
>TRBV14|NA|TRBJ1-1|NA
CASSQERNLFF
TGTGCCAGCAGCCAAGAGAGGAACCTCTTCTTT
>TRBV6-1|NA|TRBJ1-5|NA
CASSVLLGEGNQPQHF
TGTGCCAGCAGTGTCTTATTAGGGGAAGGCAATCAGCCCCAGCATTTT
>TRBV5-1|few|TRBJ2-7|TRBD2
CASSGAGGSYEQYF
TGCGCCAGCAGCGGAGCGGGAGGTTCCTACGAGCAGTACTTC
>TRBV5-1|NA|TRBJ2-5|TRBD1
CASSSLQGDQETQYF
TGCGCCAGCAGCTCTTTACAGGGGGACCAAGAGACCCAGTACTTC
>TRBV7-3|NA|TRBJ2-5|TRBD2
CASSLSSTSGSPFQETQYF
TGTGCCAGCAGCTTAAGTTCGACTAGCGGGAGCCCTTTTCAAGAGACCCAGTACTTC
>TRBV4-1|few|TRBJ1-5|NA
CASSPQFGSNQPQHF
TGCGCCAGCAGCCCGCAATTCGGGAGCAATCAGCCCCAGCATTTT
>TRBV30|NA|TRBJ2-1|NA
CAWSASDYNEQFF
TGTGCCTGGAGTGCTAGCGATTACAATGAGCAGTTCTTC
>TRBV7-9|NA|TRBJ1-2|NA
CASSFDGRDGYTF
TGTGCCAGCAGCTTTGATGGTAGAGATGGCTACACCTTC
>TRBV4-2|NA|TRBJ2-2|TRBD2
CASSQDRNSGRSRDGELFF
TGTGCCAGCAGCCAAGATCGTAATAGCGGGAGAAGTCGTGACGGGGAGCTGTTTTTT
>TRBV30|NA|TRBJ2-2|NA
CAWSGRTERTGELFF
TGTGCCTGGAGTGGTCGGACAGAGCGCACCGGGGAGCTGTTTTTT
>TRBV9|NA|TRBJ2-7|NA
CASSVAYGSVYEQYF
TGTGCCAGCAGCGTAGCTTACGGGTCGGTGTACGAGCAGTACTTC
>TRBV5-1|few|TRBJ1-1|NA
CASSFPTGNTEAFF
TGCGCCAGCAGTTTTCCTACAGGGAACACTGAAGCTTTCTTT
>TRBV9|NA|TRBJ1-1|TRBD1
CASSATGDAEAFF
TGTGCCAGCAGCGCTACAGGGGATGCTGAAGCTTTCTTT
>TRBV28|NA|TRBJ1-2|TRBD1
CASSSAGGGYTF
TGTGCCAGCAGTTCCGCAGGGGGGGGCTACACCTTC
>TRBV9|NA|TRBJ1-1|TRBD1
CASSVVTGAWGTEAFF
TGTGCCAGCAGCGTAGTTACAGGGGCTTGGGGCACTGAAGCTTTCTTT
>TRBV6-5|NA|TRBJ2-1|NA
CASSYGAGSYNEQFF
TGTGCCAGCAGTTACGGGGCGGGGTCCTACAATGAGCAGTTCTTC
>TRBV7-3|once|TRBJ1-6|NA
CASSGTTNSPLHF
TGTGCCAGTAGCGGGACAACAAATTCACCCCTCCACTTT
>TRBV6-6|few|TRBJ2-3|NA
CASSPFQGTDTQYF
TGTGCCAGCAGTCCGTTTCAGGGTACAGATACGCAGTATTTT
>TRBV30|NA|TRBJ2-1|TRBD1
CAWSVGQPNEQFF
TGTGCCTGGAGTGTGGGACAGCCTAATGAGCAGTTCTTC
>TRBV4-3|NA|TRBJ2-1|NA
CASSQDYYNEQFF
TGCGCCAGCAGCCAAGATTACTACAATGAGCAGTTCTTC
>TRBV4-2|once|TRBJ1-2|NA
CASSQQGGYTF
TGTGCCAGCAGCCAACAGGGGGGCTACACCTTC
>TRBV30|NA|TRBJ2-5|TRBD2
CAWKLAGGPGETQYF
TGTGCCTGGAAACTAGCGGGAGGGCCGGGAGAGACCCAGTACTTC
>TRBV28|NA|TRBJ2-7|TRBD1
CASSLEGQGHTYEQYF
TGTGCCAGCAGTTTAGAGGGACAGGGCCATACCTACGAGCAGTACTTC
>TRBV4-3|NA|TRBJ1-2|TRBD1
CASSQDLLGQGAAGYTF
TGCGCCAGCAGCCAAGATCTATTGGGACAGGGAGCAGCTGGCTACACCTTC
>TRBV7-9|NA|TRBJ2-7|NA
CASSSSGIHEQYF
TGTGCCAGCAGTTCCTCAGGGATTCACGAGCAGTACTTC
>TRBV7-6|NA|TRBJ2-7|NA
CASSLALAPSPHEQYF
TGTGCCAGCAGCTTAGCACTAGCCCCCAGTCCCCACGAGCAGTACTTC
>TRBV27|NA|TRBJ2-7|TRBD2
CASSGGGSYEQYF
TGTGCCAGCAGTGGCGGGGGCTCCTACGAGCAGTACTTC
>TRBV2|NA|TRBJ2-3|NA
CASSVTDTQYF
TGTGCCAGCAGCGTCACAGATACGCAGTATTTT
>TRBV4-3|NA|TRBJ1-1|TRBD1
CASSQENRGHRNTEAFF
TGCGCCAGCAGCCAAGAAAACAGGGGGCATAGGAACACTGAAGCTTTCTTT
>TRBV4-1|NA|TRBJ1-5|TRBD1
CASSRSTGDSQPQHF
TGCGCCAGCAGCCGATCGACAGGGGACAGTCAGCCCCAGCATTTT
>TRBV4-1|NA|TRBJ1-3|TRBD1
CASSQQGGSGNTIYF
TGCGCCAGCAGCCAACAGGGGGGCTCTGGAAACACCATATATTTT
>TRBV5-1|NA|TRBJ1-2|TRBD1
CASSLTQGIRGYTF
TGCGCCAGCAGCTTAACACAGGGGATTCGGGGCTACACCTTC
>TRBV14|NA|TRBJ2-7|NA
CASSQEGTWIHEQYF
TGTGCCAGCAGCCAAGAGGGGACATGGATCCACGAGCAGTACTTC
>TRBV18|NA|TRBJ1-5|NA
CASSPQDSNQPQHF
TGTGCCAGCTCACCTCAGGATAGCAATCAGCCCCAGCATTTT
>TRBV7-2|NA|TRBJ1-6|NA
CASSNDSNSPLHF
TGTGCCAGCAGCAACGACAGTAATTCACCCCTCCACTTT
>TRBV29-1|NA|TRBJ2-5|TRBD1
CSAPPGTAQETQYF
TGCAGCGCACCCCCTGGGACAGCACAAGAGACCCAGTACTTC
>TRBV6-1|few|TRBJ1-1|NA
CASSGRQAYTEAFF
TGTGCCAGCAGTGGGCGACAGGCTTACACTGAAGCTTTCTTT
>TRBV14|NA|TRBJ2-5|TRBD2
CASSQDSGGAGETQYF
TGTGCCAGCAGCCAAGATAGCGGGGGGGCCGGAGAGACCCAGTACTTC
>TRBV27|once|TRBJ2-1|TRBD2
CASSGTGLAGNEQFF
TGTGCCAGCAGTGGAACGGGACTAGCGGGCAATGAGCAGTTCTTC
>TRBV4-2|once|TRBJ2-7|NA
CASSQGGDSSNEQYF
TGTGCCAGCAGCCAAGGAGGGGACTCTTCCAACGAGCAGTACTTC